This record covers a single TCR beta chain. It has no known antigen specificity. Nothing much larger sits one base from this clone, and base qualities are not available. The cohort comprised some 700 healthy bone marrow donors. At the time of sampling, all cohort members were nominally healthy, though unrecorded immune exposures were likely present. The donor was CMV seropositive and was included in the group of 270 or so seropositive cohort members. Each donor provided a peripheral blood sample, and peripheral blood mononuclear cells were used for TCR beta sequencing. The Qiagen DNeasy Blood Extraction Kit was used to extract genomic DNA from the blood cell samples. This sample is drawn from a study of cytomegalovirus exposure and HLA in healthy donors (dated by TCRdb to the late 2010s). Looking at the study overall: An earlier analysis of more than 550 of the donors reported 276 Gb of sequence data and roughly 120 million unique TCR beta sequences obtained from about 170 million T cells. To predict cytomegalovirus infection status, the study brought together high-throughput TCR immunosequencing, statistical association of individual TCRs with disease status, and machine learning. The aim of the study was to test whether cataloging public T cell receptors could identify signatures of past pathogen exposure. Typing coverage differed by locus: A, B, C, DRB1 and DQB1 were typed in about 620-640 donors, DQA1 in 522, DPA1 in some 610, and DPB1 in 450 to 490. The genetic ancestry cluster associated with self-reported Caucasian donors included roughly 84% of the roughly 400 genotyped donors. The later analysis used no new phenotypic data to find candidate immune exposures, relying instead on TCR beta sequences and their occurrence across donors. Donor age, sex, ethnicity and CMV serostatus were collected together with the repertoire data. A later genetic analysis took genome-wide SNP genotypes for about 65% of the roughly 670 donors and used that subset as a discovery cohort. Class I and class II HLA loci were covered by the typing at four-digit resolution. The T cell repertoires of 700 or so subjects were profiled by immunosequencing and related to cytomegalovirus serostatus. All discovery cohort repertoires had been generated on a single sequencing platform. Besides the first cohort of 550 to 750 subjects, a separate validation cohort made up of 120 different subjects was used. Among about 360 genotyped donors of the cohort, an average of around 240,000 unique TCR beta nucleotide sequences were sequenced per donor, about a sixth of them non-productive. In a later analysis, previously published TCR beta repertoires from hundreds of donors were re-analyzed and high-resolution HLA genotyping was added so that TCR occurrence patterns could be studied. Roughly 310 gigabases of sequencing data and 70 million to 100 million unique TCR sequences were included in an early release covering under 650 HLA-typed donors. To decide whether each TCR beta V gene segment behaved as functional or pseudogenic, an earlier analysis of several hundred of the donors relied on high-throughput TCR beta sequencing. A handful of DR-DQ haplotypes were handled as single units for association and clustering because linkage in the cohort was strong. The full study reports these points: In a later analysis, HLA-associated TCR beta chains showed more clonal expansion and lower generation probabilities than non-associated chains that were equally common. The cohort was sequenced for TCR beta chains only, and without alpha or paired-chain data the features that could be detected were limited. The only immune exposure information available for the cohort was CMV serostatus. A later analysis associated about 17,000 TCR beta sequences with specific HLA alleles at a false discovery rate of 0.05. The study listed over 150 TCR beta chains as associated with cytomegalovirus. A few of the identified cytomegalovirus-associated TCR beta chains were confirmed in vitro to be specific for cytomegalovirus antigens. In a later analysis, TCR association rates were found to vary across HLA loci, with the most associated TCRs seen for DRB1 alleles and the fewest for HLA-C alleles. While some public TCRs were present in many individuals, most TCR sequences turned up only very rarely across donors. In a later analysis, most CMV-associated TCR beta chains were found to appear HLA-restricted, with HLA associations seemingly driven largely by CMV exposure. Some IMGT-functional V segments, including TRBV6-2 and TRBV6-3, could not be distinguished by the 87-base-pair reads and were therefore excluded. In a later analysis, several top co-occurrence clusters were reported to appear linked to parvovirus B19, influenza, CMV and Epstein-Barr virus. In a later genetic analysis, fewer N-insertions in productive TCRs were reported among donors in an Asian-associated ancestry cluster than the roughly 640-donor mean. The sequencing pipeline was judged likely to have produced a cluster of highly shared sequence variants as a technical artifact. According to the authors, the approach could potentially be generalized to other disease states and immunological phenotypes. Roughly 17 rarely observed V segments, including chromosome 9 orphons, were excluded from the earlier analysis of about 610 of the donors because counts were too low. A further reported finding was that TCR beta sequences accurately predicted the HLA-A and HLA-B alleles for most subjects in the first cohort. Presence/absence analyses assumed roughly uniform sequencing depth across donors, an assumption that may not hold. Because HLA typing was unavailable for some donors at each locus, only the typed subset was used in association tests. Assigning TCR associations to individual alleles was difficult when HLA alleles, especially DR and DQ, strongly co-occurred. The classifier was reported to diagnose cytomegalovirus status with high specificity and sensitivity in both the original and validation cohorts. In a later genetic analysis, a missense DCLRE1C variant was associated with V-gene and J-gene trimming of TCR beta chains, and the association was replicated in an independent cohort. In an earlier analysis of roughly 500 of the donors, most TCR beta V segments appeared in productive rearrangements about 87% or about 30% of the time, broadly matching IMGT annotations. Correlated functional status among segregating V segments might be attributable to linkage disequilibrium, but an unknown experimental factor could not be ruled out.

Trimming at the junction amounts to 0 bases on V and 5 bases on J, and the germline ends lie 11 bases apart. For CDR1 and CDR2, the germline V gene lists SGHRS and YFSETQ. The CDR3 measures 14 amino acids from cysteine to phenylalanine. The read is trimmed to its CDR3 DNA, 42 bases read in frame from base 1. Library preparation was by the immunoSEQ multiplex PCR assay. For the multiplex PCR, a mixture combining 60 forward primers for TCR Vbeta segments and 13 reverse primers for TCR Jbeta segments was used. A multiplex PCR assay on genomic DNA amplified the CDR3 region of rearranged TCR beta genes. On the Illumina HiSeq System, the amplified TCR beta libraries were sequenced as 87-base-pair reads. The authors' analysis ran thus. A later analysis counted tens of millions of unique TCR beta chains across the 650 to 800 repertoires, and 9.5 million to 11 million of these chains were shared by at least two donors. A nearest-neighbor algorithm error-corrected the raw reads and collapsed the reads into unique sequences, merging closely related sequences to remove PCR and sequencing errors. To assign V, D and J gene segments, CDR3 sequences were aligned to IMGT reference sequences. For a sequence to be retained, at least a six-nucleotide match to both a V gene segment and a J gene segment was required. A rearrangement counted as productive if the CDR3 had no stop codons and remained in frame with V and J, and every other rearrangement counted as non-productive. Following IMGT convention, CDR3 was defined as the stretch from the second conserved V-encoded cysteine up to the conserved J-encoded phenylalanine. In an earlier analysis of around 570 of the donors, sequences lacking an unambiguous match to a single V gene segment were excluded. An earlier analysis of a few hundred of the donors classified V segments as functional when productive rearrangements were above 56.7% and as segregating when the standard deviation between donors was above 5%. To diagnose cytomegalovirus status from the catalog of TCR beta chain sequences, a statistical classification framework was built. In a later analysis, V and J genes were assigned by comparing TCR nucleotide sequences against IMGT/GENE-DB human TR gene sequences. In a later analysis, CDR3 sequences and most-parsimonious VDJ recombination scenarios were assigned using the TCRdist pipeline. In a later analysis, every TCR beta chain was defined by the combination of its CDR3 amino acid sequence and its V-gene family, and reads without a unique V-gene family were dropped. As a way to deal with suspected cross-contamination and a sequencing artifact, a later analysis dropped 500 to 700 nucleotide sequences that were highly shared and had low generation probability. In a later analysis, a clonal expansion index was calculated for each public chain from normalized within-repertoire ranks of inferred template counts. Generation probabilities in a later analysis came from a VDJ recombination model fitted to out-of-frame rearrangements, and those results were checked against IGoR. In a later analysis, hypergeometric tests were used to score TCR-TCR, TCR-HLA and TCR-CMV co-occurrence, with a repertoire-size bias correction applied to TCR pairs. False discovery rates were estimated in a later analysis by permuting HLA or CMV assignments 20 times. In a later analysis, co-occurring TCRs were grouped using DBSCAN, and TCRdist sequence similarity was added for clustering within HLA-allele-positive subsets. Repertoires with fewer than 30,000 or more than 120,000 public chains, plus five repertoires with anomalous nucleotide sharing, were excluded from co-occurrence clustering. As stored in TCRdb, this immuneACCESS dataset retains in-frame rearrangements with V and J assigned. A fraction of the clones does not appear; measured against another copy, unresolved V genes explain less than half of the discrepancy, and the remainder lacks a known reason. The DNA gave D and trimming, while V, J and clone size come from that table. This sample has some 150,000 clones in its table, and 82% of those were observed once. Of the sample, about 3.4% is held by the ten largest clones.

The sequenced sample consisted of PBMCs. The rearrangement joined TRBV5-1 to TRBJ1-2; a tentative D match to TRBD1 spans 6 bases. The receptor's source is a man aged 18 to 30 in good health and CMV-seropositive. The nucleotide sequence is given as TGCGCCAGCAGCTTGGTCCCAGGGGAGTATGGCTACACCTTC. This encodes CASSLVPGEYGYTF.